This record covers a single TCR beta chain. Time point reported: pretreatment peripheral blood. TCRdb's table, derived via immunoSEQ multiplex PCR, lists solely in-frame clones and lacks some. The sample records approximately 71,000 clones, roughly 84% being singletons. This record comes from a study of PD-L1 blockade in urothelial cancer. The sequence was collected from a woman in her seventies with urothelial cancer. The source was PBMCs, collected around atezolizumab (anti-PD-L1) treatment.

Here the CDR3 DNA reads TGTGCCTGGAGTGTGAGGATGAACACTGAAGCTTTCTTT. As protein: CAWSVRMNTEAFF. The rearrangement links TRBV30 to TRBJ1-1; unclear D gene. This CDR3 contains 13 residues. Germline assignment: CDR1 GTSNPN and CDR2 SVGIG (reference sequence). Trimming pared 0 bases from V and 0 bases from J, leaving 5 bases between.